Described below is a single T cell receptor beta chain sequence and its context. Antigen unknown. The CDR3 has 14 residues. After removal of 3 bases from V and 8 bases from J, the junction contained 9 bases not matched to a gene. Germline lookup yields CDR1 SNHLY and CDR2 FYNNEI. These data originate in a study of cytomegalovirus exposure and HLA in healthy donors. With 60 Vbeta and 13 Jbeta primers, the PCR was carried out. As processed by the authors: Unique TCR beta chains totaled around 86 million in a later count, with roughly 11 million of them shared. Repertoires were generated with immunoSEQ multiplex PCR, while TCRdb's copy carries only in-frame clones and drops some. From that table come the V and J calls and clone size; the DNA was used to work out D and trimming. The table shows around 150,000 clones, with roughly four fifths occurring only once. Study-level findings and limits: Later, an analysis showed that TCR beta chains associated with HLA were more clonally expanded than others that were equally common. Follow-up analysis later connected one missense variant in DCLRE1C with trimming of TCR beta V- and J-genes.

This chain connects TRBV2 to TRBJ1-2; 7 positions match TRBD1. This TCR came from a woman aged 40 to 49 in good health and CMV-seronegative. Sequenced sample: PBMCs. CDR3 coding DNA: TGTGCCAGCAGTGAGTCAGGGGGAATAAGGGGCTACACCTTC. It yields the protein CASSESGGIRGYTF.